This TCR beta chain was obtained from a study of cytomegalovirus exposure and HLA in healthy donors (TCRdb year 2017). In the study overall: In an earlier analysis of under 750 of the donors, 276 Gb of sequence data and 117 million unique TCR beta sequences from about 180 million T cells were reported. The genetic ancestry cluster associated with self-reported Caucasian donors included over 65% of the roughly 400 genotyped donors. Genome-wide SNP genotypes for about 55% of the roughly 670 donors were used in a later genetic analysis, which treated that subset as a discovery cohort. The study combined high-throughput TCR immunosequencing, statistical association of individual TCRs with disease status, and machine learning to predict cytomegalovirus infection status. Every repertoire in the discovery cohort had been generated on one and the same sequencing platform. Along with the approximately 620-subject first cohort, a separate validation cohort of over a hundred different subjects was used. Roughly five DR-DQ haplotypes were handled as single units for association and clustering, since linkage in the cohort was strong. HLA typing included class I and class II loci at four-digit resolution. Donor age, sex, ethnicity and CMV serostatus were compiled together with the repertoire data. Approximately 300 gigabases of sequencing data and approximately 91 million unique TCR sequences made up an early release that covered approximately 700 HLA-typed donors. The study used immunosequencing to profile the T cell repertoires of hundreds of subjects and linked those repertoires to cytomegalovirus serostatus. Rather than drawing on any new phenotypic data, the later analysis identified candidate immune exposures from TCR beta sequences and the way those sequences occurred across donors. An earlier analysis of more than 450 of the donors used high-throughput TCR beta sequencing to judge whether each TCR beta V gene segment behaved as functional or pseudogenic. Among roughly 400 genotyped donors of the cohort, an average of roughly 240,000 unique TCR beta nucleotide sequences were sequenced per donor, roughly 20% of them non-productive. The study was designed to test whether signatures of past pathogen exposure could be identified by cataloging public T cell receptors. To study patterns of TCR occurrence, a later analysis re-analyzed previously published TCR beta repertoires from 500 to 850 donors and added high-resolution HLA genotyping. The number of typed donors differed by locus: roughly 629-630 for A, B, C, DRB1 and DQB1; approximately 520 for DQA1; fewer than 610 for DPA1; and some 450 for DPB1.

The cohort comprised 666 healthy bone marrow donors. All cohort members were sampled while nominally healthy, although unrecorded immune exposures were likely present. The donor tested CMV seronegative, placing the donor among the 350 or so seronegative members of the cohort. A peripheral blood sample was collected from each donor, and TCR beta sequencing was performed on peripheral blood mononuclear cells. The Qiagen DNeasy Blood Extraction Kit was used to extract genomic DNA from the blood cell samples. General study outcomes and caveats: Presence/absence analyses assumed roughly uniform sequencing depth across donors, an assumption that may not hold. Strong co-occurrence of HLA alleles, especially DR and DQ, made assigning TCR associations to individual alleles difficult. This cohort had only TCR beta chains sequenced, and the lack of alpha or paired-chain data limited which features could be detected. Across donors, most TCR sequences were observed very rarely, whereas some public TCRs were present in many individuals. According to a later analysis, most CMV-associated TCR beta chains appeared to be HLA-restricted, and the HLA associations seemed to be driven largely by CMV exposure. Over 15 rarely observed V segments, including chromosome 9 orphons, were excluded from the earlier analysis of a few hundred of the donors because counts were too low. The study gave a list of about 160 TCR beta chains associated with cytomegalovirus. In an earlier analysis of 587 of the donors, most TCR beta V segments were observed in productive rearrangements about 87% or about 30% of the time, broadly matching IMGT annotations. The sequencing pipeline was judged likely to have produced a cluster of highly shared sequence variants as a technical artifact. A few of the identified cytomegalovirus-associated TCR beta chains were confirmed in vitro to be specific for cytomegalovirus antigens. In a later genetic analysis, fewer N-insertions in productive TCRs were reported among donors in an Asian-associated ancestry cluster than the roughly 700-donor mean. A further reported finding was that TCR beta sequences accurately predicted the HLA-A and HLA-B alleles for most subjects in the first cohort. According to a later analysis, TCR association rates differed among HLA loci, with DRB1 alleles showing the most associated TCRs and HLA-C alleles showing the fewest. In a later analysis, HLA-associated TCR beta chains showed more clonal expansion and lower generation probabilities than non-associated chains that were equally common. A later genetic analysis associated a missense DCLRE1C variant with V-gene and J-gene trimming of TCR beta chains, and an independent cohort replicated the association. Immune exposure information for the cohort was limited to CMV serostatus. A later analysis associated 15,000 or so TCR beta sequences with specific HLA alleles at a false discovery rate of 0.05. According to a later analysis, parvovirus B19, influenza, CMV and Epstein-Barr virus appeared linked to several top co-occurrence clusters. The authors suggested that the approach could potentially be generalized to other disease states and immunological phenotypes. Because HLA typing was unavailable for some donors at each locus, only the typed subset was used in association tests. The classifier was reported to diagnose cytomegalovirus status with high specificity and sensitivity in both the original and validation cohorts. Some IMGT-functional V segments, including TRBV6-2 and TRBV6-3, could not be distinguished by the 87-base-pair reads and were therefore excluded. Correlated functional status among segregating V segments might be attributable to linkage disequilibrium, but an unknown experimental factor could not be ruled out.

Library method: the immunoSEQ multiplex PCR assay. For the multiplex PCR, a mixture combining 60 forward primers for TCR Vbeta segments and 13 reverse primers for TCR Jbeta segments was used. The CDR3 region of rearranged TCR beta genes was amplified from genomic DNA by a multiplex PCR assay. On the Illumina HiSeq System, the amplified TCR beta libraries were sequenced as 87-base-pair reads. In the original analysis: A later analysis counted tens of millions of unique TCR beta chains across the 690 or so repertoires, and 9 million to 14 million of these chains were shared by at least two donors. Raw reads were error-corrected and collapsed into unique sequences by a nearest-neighbor algorithm in which closely related sequences were merged to remove PCR and sequencing errors. CDR3 sequences were aligned to IMGT reference sequences to assign V, D and J gene segments. For a sequence to be retained, at least a six-nucleotide match to both a V gene segment and a J gene segment was required. Rearrangements were called productive when the CDR3 lacked stop codons and stayed in frame with V and J; all others were non-productive. Following IMGT convention, CDR3 was defined as the stretch from the second conserved V-encoded cysteine to the conserved J-encoded phenylalanine. The earlier analysis of 587 of the donors excluded sequences that lacked an unambiguous match to a single V gene segment. In an earlier analysis of approximately 590 of the donors, a V segment was called functional when productive rearrangements were above 56.7%, and segregating when the standard deviation between donors exceeded 5%. A statistical classification framework was developed to diagnose cytomegalovirus status using the catalog of TCR beta chain sequences. In a later analysis, TCR nucleotide sequences were compared against IMGT/GENE-DB human TR gene sequences so that V and J genes could be assigned. The TCRdist pipeline was used in a later analysis to assign CDR3 sequences and most-parsimonious VDJ recombination scenarios. In a later analysis, each TCR beta chain was defined by its CDR3 amino acid sequence together with its V-gene family, and reads lacking a unique V-gene family were excluded. To address suspected cross-contamination and a sequencing artifact, a later analysis removed approximately 600 highly shared, low-generation-probability nucleotide sequences. A later analysis calculated a clonal expansion index for each public chain from normalized within-repertoire ranks of inferred template counts. Generation probabilities in a later analysis came from a VDJ recombination model fitted to out-of-frame rearrangements, and those results were checked against IGoR. In a later analysis, TCR-TCR, TCR-HLA and TCR-CMV co-occurrence was scored with hypergeometric tests, and a repertoire-size bias correction was applied to TCR pairs. False discovery rates were estimated in a later analysis by permuting HLA or CMV assignments 20 times. A later analysis grouped co-occurring TCRs with DBSCAN, adding TCRdist sequence similarity when clustering within HLA-allele-positive subsets. For co-occurrence clustering, repertoires with fewer than 30,000 or more than 120,000 public chains were excluded, along with roughly 5 repertoires with anomalous nucleotide sharing. As stored in TCRdb, this immuneACCESS dataset retains in-frame rearrangements with V and J assigned. A fraction of the clones does not appear; measured against another copy, unresolved V genes explain less than half of the discrepancy, and the remainder lacks a known reason. V, J and clone size reflect that table, while D and trimming were determined from the DNA. The sample has 100,000 to 150,000 clones on record, about three quarters of them singletons. The top ten clonotypes cover roughly 1.2% of the sample.

About this clone itself: No antigen is known for it. Base qualities are not recorded, but no much larger clone differs from it by a single base.

CDR1 and CDR2 were assigned from the germline V gene as MDHEN and SYDVKM. Including the terminal cysteine and phenylalanine, the CDR3 comprises 15 residues. This entry keeps only the CDR3 DNA: 45 bases, framed from base 1. V trim: 3 bases; J trim: 2 bases; unmatched bases: 4. Recombination joined TRBV28 with TRBJ2-1; 7 bases in between match TRBD2. This sequence originates from a female donor in good health and CMV-seronegative. Sequencing was performed on PBMCs. The CDR3 protein is CASSLPGGTYNEQFF. The sequence in DNA is TGTGCCAGCAGTTTGCCGGGAGGAACCTACAATGAGCAGTTCTTC.